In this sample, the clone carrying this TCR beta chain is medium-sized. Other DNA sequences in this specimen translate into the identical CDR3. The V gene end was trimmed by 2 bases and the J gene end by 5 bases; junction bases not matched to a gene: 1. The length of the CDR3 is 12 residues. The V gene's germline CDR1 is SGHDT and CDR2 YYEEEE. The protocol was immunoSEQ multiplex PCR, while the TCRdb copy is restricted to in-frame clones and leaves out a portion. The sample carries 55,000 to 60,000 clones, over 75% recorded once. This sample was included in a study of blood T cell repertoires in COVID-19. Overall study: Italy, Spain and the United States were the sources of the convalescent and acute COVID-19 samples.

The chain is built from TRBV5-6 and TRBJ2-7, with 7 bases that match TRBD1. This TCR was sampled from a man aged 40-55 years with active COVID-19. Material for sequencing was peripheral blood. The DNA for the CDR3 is TGTGCCAGCAGCTTTGACAGGGACGAGCAGTACTTC. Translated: CASSFDRDEQYF.